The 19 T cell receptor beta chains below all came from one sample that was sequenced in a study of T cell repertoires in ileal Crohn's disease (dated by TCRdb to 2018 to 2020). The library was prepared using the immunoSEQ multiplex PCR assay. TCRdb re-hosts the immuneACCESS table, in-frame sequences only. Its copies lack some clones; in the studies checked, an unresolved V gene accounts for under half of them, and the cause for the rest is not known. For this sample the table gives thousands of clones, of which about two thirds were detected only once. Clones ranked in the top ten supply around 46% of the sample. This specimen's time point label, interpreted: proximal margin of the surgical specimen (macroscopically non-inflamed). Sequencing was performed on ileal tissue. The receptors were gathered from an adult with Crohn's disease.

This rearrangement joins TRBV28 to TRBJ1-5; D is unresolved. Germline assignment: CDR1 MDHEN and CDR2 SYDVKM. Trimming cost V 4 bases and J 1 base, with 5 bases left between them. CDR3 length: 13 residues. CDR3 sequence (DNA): TGTGCCAGCAGTTCGGCAAGCAATCAGCCCCAGCATTTT. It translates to CASSSASNQPQHF.

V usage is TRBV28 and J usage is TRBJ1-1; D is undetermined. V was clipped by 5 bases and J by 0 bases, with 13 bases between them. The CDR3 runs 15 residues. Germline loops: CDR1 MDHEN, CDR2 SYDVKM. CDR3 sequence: CASSTGGSMNTEAFF. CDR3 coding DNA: TGTGCCAGCAGTACCGGAGGGTCCATGAACACTGAAGCTTTCTTT.

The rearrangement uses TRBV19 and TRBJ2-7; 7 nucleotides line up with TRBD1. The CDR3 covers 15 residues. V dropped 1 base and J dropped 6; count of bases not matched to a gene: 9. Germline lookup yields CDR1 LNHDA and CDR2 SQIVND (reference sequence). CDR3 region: CASSIGGGGSPEQYF. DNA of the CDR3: TGTGCCAGTAGTATAGGAGGGGGCGGCTCCCCCGAGCAGTACTTC. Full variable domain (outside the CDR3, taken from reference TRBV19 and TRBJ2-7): DGGITQSPKYLFRKEGQNVTLSCEQNLNHDAMYWYRQDPGQGLRLIYYSQIVNDFQKGDIAEGYSVSREKKESFPLTVTSAQKNPTAFYLCASSIGGGGSPEQYFGPGTRLTVT.

Here the CDR3 DNA reads TGTGCCAGCAGTCTACAGGAGGCACGGAATGAAAAACTGTTTTTT. It encodes CASSLQEARNEKLFF. The rearrangement uses TRBV2 and TRBJ1-4, with D perhaps matching TRBD1 (5 bases). The germline CDR1 and CDR2 sequences are SNHLY and FYNNEI. V gave up 5 bases and J gave up 5 bases, with 15 bases separating them. The CDR3 sequence is 15 residues long.

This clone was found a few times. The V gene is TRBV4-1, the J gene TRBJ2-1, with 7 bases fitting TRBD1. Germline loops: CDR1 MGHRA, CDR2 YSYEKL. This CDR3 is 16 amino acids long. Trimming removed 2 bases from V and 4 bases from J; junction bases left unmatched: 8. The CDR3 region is CASSQSLGQAYNEQFF. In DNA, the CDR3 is TGCGCCAGCAGCCAATCTCTTGGACAGGCTTACAATGAGCAGTTCTTC.

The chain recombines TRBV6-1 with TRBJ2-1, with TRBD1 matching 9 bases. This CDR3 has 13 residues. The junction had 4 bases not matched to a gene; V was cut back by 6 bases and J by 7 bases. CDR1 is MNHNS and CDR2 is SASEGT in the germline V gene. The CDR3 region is CASSPGTGNEQFF. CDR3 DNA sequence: TGTGCCAGCAGCCCCGGGACAGGGAATGAGCAGTTCTTC.

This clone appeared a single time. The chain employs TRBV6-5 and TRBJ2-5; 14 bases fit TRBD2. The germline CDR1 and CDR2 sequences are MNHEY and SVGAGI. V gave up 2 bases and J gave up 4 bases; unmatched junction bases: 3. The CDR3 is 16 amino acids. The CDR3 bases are TGTGCCAGCAGTTACGGGACTAGCGGGGGATCAGAGACCCAGTACTTC. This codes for CASSYGTSGGSETQYF.

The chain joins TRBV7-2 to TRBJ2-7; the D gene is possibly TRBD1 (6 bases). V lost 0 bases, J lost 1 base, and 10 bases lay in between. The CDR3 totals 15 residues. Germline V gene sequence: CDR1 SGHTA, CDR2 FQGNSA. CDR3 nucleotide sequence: TGTGCCAGCAGCTTAGCCGGGACACCTTCCTACGAGCAGTACTTC. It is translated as CASSLAGTPSYEQYF.

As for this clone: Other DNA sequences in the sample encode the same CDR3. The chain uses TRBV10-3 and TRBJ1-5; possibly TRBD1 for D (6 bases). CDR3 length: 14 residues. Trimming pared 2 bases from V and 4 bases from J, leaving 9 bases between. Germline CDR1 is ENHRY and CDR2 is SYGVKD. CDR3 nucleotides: TGTGCCATCAGTGAGCTTCAGGGGAATCAGCCCCAGCATTTT. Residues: CAISELQGNQPQHF.

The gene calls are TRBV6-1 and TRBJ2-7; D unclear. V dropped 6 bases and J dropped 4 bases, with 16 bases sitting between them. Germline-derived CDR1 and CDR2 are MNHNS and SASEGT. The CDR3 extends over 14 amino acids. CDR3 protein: CASRPSFGVYEQYF. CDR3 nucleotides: TGTGCCAGCAGACCCAGTTTTGGGGTTTACGAGCAGTACTTC.

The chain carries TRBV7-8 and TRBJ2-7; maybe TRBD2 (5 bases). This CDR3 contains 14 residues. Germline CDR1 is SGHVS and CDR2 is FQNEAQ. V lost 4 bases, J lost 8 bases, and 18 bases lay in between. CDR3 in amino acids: CASSSPVESGKQYF. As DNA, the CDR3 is TGTGCCAGCAGCTCCCCCGTGGAGAGCGGAAAGCAGTACTTC.

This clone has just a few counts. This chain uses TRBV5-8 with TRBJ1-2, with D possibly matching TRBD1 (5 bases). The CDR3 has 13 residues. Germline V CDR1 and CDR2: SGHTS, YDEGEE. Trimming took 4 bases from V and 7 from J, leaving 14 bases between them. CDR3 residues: CASSAGRIGGYTF. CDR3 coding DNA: TGTGCCAGCAGCGCGGGACGCATCGGTGGCTACACCTTC.

CDR3 sequence (DNA): TGTGCCATCAGTGAAGGGACAGGGATGGAAGGCTACACCTTC. Its translation is CAISEGTGMEGYTF. The chain employs TRBV10-3 and TRBJ1-2; 9 bases line up with TRBD1. The CDR3 is 14 amino acids. V shed 3 bases, J shed 8 bases, and the junction held 7 bases outside the gene matches. CDR1 ENHRY and CDR2 SYGVKD come from the germline V gene.

In nucleotides, the CDR3 is TGTGCCAGTCGGGGGGGCAGCTCCTACAATGAGCAGTTCTTC. Amino acids: CASRGGSSYNEQFF. The rearrangement uses TRBV19 and TRBJ2-1; 8 bases are shared with TRBD2. The CDR3 loop spans 14 amino acids. Germline trimming cut 8 bases from V and 0 bases from J; bases unmatched to any gene: 3. CDR1 and CDR2 from the germline V gene are LNHDA and SQIVND (reference sequence).

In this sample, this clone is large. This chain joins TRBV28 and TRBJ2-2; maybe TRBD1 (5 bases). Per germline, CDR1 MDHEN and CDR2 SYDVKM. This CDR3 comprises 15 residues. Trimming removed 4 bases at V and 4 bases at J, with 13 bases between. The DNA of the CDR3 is TGTGCCAGCAGTTCAACCAAAAGGGGCACCGGGGAGCTGTTTTTT. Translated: CASSSTKRGTGELFF. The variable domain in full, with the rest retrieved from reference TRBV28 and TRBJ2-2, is DVKVTQSSRYLVKRTGEKVFLECVQDMDHENMFWYRQDPGLGLRLIYFSYDVKMKEKGDIPEGYSVSREKKERFSLILESASTNQTSMYLCASSSTKRGTGELFFGEGSRLTVL.

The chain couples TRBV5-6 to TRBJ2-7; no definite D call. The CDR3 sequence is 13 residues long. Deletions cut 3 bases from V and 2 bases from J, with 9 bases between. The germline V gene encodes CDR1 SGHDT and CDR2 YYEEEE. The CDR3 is CASSSDGAYEQYF. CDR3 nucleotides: TGTGCCAGCAGCTCAGACGGTGCCTACGAGCAGTACTTC.

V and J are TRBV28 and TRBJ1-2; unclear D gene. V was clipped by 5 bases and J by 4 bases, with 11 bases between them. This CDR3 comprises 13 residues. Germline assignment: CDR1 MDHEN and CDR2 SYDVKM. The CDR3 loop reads CASSGKPLYGYTF. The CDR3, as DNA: TGTGCCAGCAGTGGAAAGCCCCTCTATGGCTACACCTTC.

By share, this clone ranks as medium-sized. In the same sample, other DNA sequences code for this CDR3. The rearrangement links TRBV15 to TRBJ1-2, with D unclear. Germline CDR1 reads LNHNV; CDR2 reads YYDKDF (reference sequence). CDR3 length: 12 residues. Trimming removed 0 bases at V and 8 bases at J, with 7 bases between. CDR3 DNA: TGTGCCACCAGCAGAGATTCCGGGGGCTACACCTTC. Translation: CATSRDSGGYTF.

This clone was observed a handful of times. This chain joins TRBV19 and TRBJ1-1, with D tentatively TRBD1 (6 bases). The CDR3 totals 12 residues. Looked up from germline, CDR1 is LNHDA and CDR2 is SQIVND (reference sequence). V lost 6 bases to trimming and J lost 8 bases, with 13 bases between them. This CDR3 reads CASSPGVLEAFF. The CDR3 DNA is TGTGCCAGTAGCCCAGGGGTTCTAGAAGCTTTCTTT.